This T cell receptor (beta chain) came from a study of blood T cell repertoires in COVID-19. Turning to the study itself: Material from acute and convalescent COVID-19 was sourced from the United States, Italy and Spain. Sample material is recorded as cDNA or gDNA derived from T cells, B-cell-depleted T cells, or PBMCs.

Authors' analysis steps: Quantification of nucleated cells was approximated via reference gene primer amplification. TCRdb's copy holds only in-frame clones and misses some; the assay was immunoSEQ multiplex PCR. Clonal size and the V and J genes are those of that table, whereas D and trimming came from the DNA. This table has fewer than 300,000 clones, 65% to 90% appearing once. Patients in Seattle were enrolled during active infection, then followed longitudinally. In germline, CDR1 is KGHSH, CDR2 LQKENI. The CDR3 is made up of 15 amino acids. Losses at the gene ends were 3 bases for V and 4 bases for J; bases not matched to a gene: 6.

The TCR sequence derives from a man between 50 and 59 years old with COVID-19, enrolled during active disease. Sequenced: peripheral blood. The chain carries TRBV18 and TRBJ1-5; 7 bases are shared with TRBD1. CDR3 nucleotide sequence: TGTGCCAGCTCACCGACATCAGGGGGAAATCAGCCCCAGCATTTT. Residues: CASSPTSGGNQPQHF.